These 19 T cell receptor beta chains share one sample of origin, sequenced in a study of glioma-infiltrating T cells. Using RNA template, CDR3s of TCR alpha and beta were amplified with iRepertoire arm-PCR. TCRdb analysed the multiplex PCR reads with MiXCR anew, one entry per CDR3 protein. This table holds 400,000 or so distinct CDR3 sequences, roughly 41% found once. Sequenced: glioma tissue, nonneoplastic brain tissue, or PBMCs (not recorded which). The origin of the receptors is a human donor with low-grade glioma or glioblastoma, undergoing nonglioma brain surgery, or in good health (not recorded which).

Only a few counts were recorded for this clonotype. The CDR3 DNA reads TGTGCCAGCAGCCCCGGGACGGTTCCCTACGAGCAGTACTTC. Amino acids: CASSPGTVPYEQYF. This chain uses TRBV7-9 with TRBJ2-7, with D perhaps assigned TRBD1 or TRBD2 (5 bases each). V lost 5 bases and J lost 2, with 13 bases in between. Germline CDR1 is SEHNR and CDR2 is FQNEAQ (reference sequence). The CDR3 is 14 amino acids.

The chain combines TRBV6-6 with TRBJ2-7; D gene ambiguous. The CDR3 is 13 amino acids. Germline V gene data show CDR1 as MNHNY and CDR2 as SVGAGI (reference sequence). V was clipped by 5 bases and J by 1 base, with 9 bases between them. CDR3 region: CASSESSSYEQYF. CDR3 DNA sequence: TGTGCCAGCAGTGAGTCGTCGTCCTACGAGCAGTACTTC.

The J gene is TRBJ1-2, the V gene TRBV4-1; no firm D call. This CDR3 is 15 amino acids long. CDR1 and CDR2 (germline): MGHRA, YSYEKL. Trimming stripped 3 bases from V and 3 bases from J, with 14 bases between. CDR3 bases: TGCGCCAGCAGCCACTGGGCAGCGCCTTACTATGGCTACACCTTC. This sequence encodes CASSHWAAPYYGYTF.

The genes are TRBV7-2 and TRBJ2-1; 7 nucleotides align to TRBD1. The CDR3 is made up of 15 amino acids. V was clipped by 6 bases and J by 4 bases; unmatched bases: 9. Germline V gene lookup returns CDR1 SGHTA and CDR2 FQGNSA. CDR3 DNA: TGTGCCAGCAGTTCCACCGGGACAGCATACAATGAGCAGTTCTTC. The encoded protein is CASSSTGTAYNEQFF.

V usage is TRBV5-1 and J usage is TRBJ1-1; the D is unclear. CDR1 is SGHRS, CDR2 YFSETQ, per germline. The V and J ends lost 7 bases and 1 base respectively, with 11 bases between them. This CDR3 has 13 residues. The CDR3 DNA sequence: TGCGCCAGCCGAATAAGTGCGAACACTGAAGCTTTCTTT. It translates to CASRISANTEAFF. Full variable domain (missing parts from reference TRBV5-1 and TRBJ1-1): KAGVTQTPRYLIKTRGQQVTLSCSPISGHRSVSWYQQTPGQGLQFLFEYFSETQRNKGNFPGRFSGRQFSNSRSEMNVSTLELGDSALYLCASRISANTEAFFGQGTRLTVV.

The CDR3 loop is CATSDLGRNYGYTF. The DNA for the CDR3 is TGTGCCACCAGTGATTTAGGGCGGAACTATGGCTACACCTTC. V and J are TRBV24-1 and TRBJ1-2; D not certain. CDR3 length: 14 residues. Germline values: CDR1 KGHDR, CDR2 SFDVKD. Trimming pared 1 base from V and 2 bases from J, leaving 7 bases between.

This clonotype appeared many times. The rearrangement uses TRBV7-6 and TRBJ2-3; the D is unclear. This CDR3 is built from 12 residues. Germline lookup yields CDR1 SGHVS and CDR2 FNYEAQ. V was pared by 5 bases and J by 5 bases, with 8 bases between. This CDR3 reads CASSMTVDTQYF. CDR3 bases: TGTGCCAGCAGCATGACCGTAGATACGCAGTATTTT.

The chain combines TRBV11-3 with TRBJ2-2; D gene uncertain. The ends were cut back, 5 bases at V and 7 bases at J, with 14 bases in the middle. The CDR3 extends over 14 amino acids. CDR1 SGHNT and CDR2 YENEEA come from the germline V gene. CDR3 sequence reads: CASSGQAYDGELFF. The CDR3 nucleotides read TGTGCCAGCAGCGGGCAGGCGTATGACGGGGAGCTGTTTTTT.

The chain is built from TRBV7-2 and TRBJ1-1; D not certain. With 5 bases removed from V and 4 bases from J, the gap between germline ends came to 14 bases. The V gene's germline CDR1 is SGHTA and CDR2 FQGNSA. The length of the CDR3 is 14 residues. CDR3 sequence: CASSPTLEVTEAFF. Here the CDR3 DNA reads TGTGCCAGCAGCCCTACTTTGGAGGTCACTGAAGCTTTCTTT.

Concerning this clonotype itself: A much larger clonotype is one base distant, so this may be a read error. The V and J genes are TRBV27 and TRBJ1-5; 8 bases are shared with TRBD1. The closer fit of TRBJ2-3 to the DNA end suggests the J call may be wrong. This CDR3 contains 13 residues. The germline V gene has CDR1 MNHEY and CDR2 SMNVEV (reference sequence). CDR3 protein: CASSLDRVRPQYF. In DNA form, the CDR3 reads TGTGCCAGCAGTCTGGACAGGGTCCGGCCCCAGTATTTT.

The rearrangement links TRBV12-5 to TRBJ1-2; D uncertain. V was pared by 0 bases and J by 7 bases, with 6 bases between. Germline values: CDR1 LGHNT, CDR2 FRNRAP. The CDR3 length is 12 residues. DNA for the CDR3: TGTGCTAGTGGTTTGGTCGGTATTGGCTACACCTTC. It specifies CASGLVGIGYTF.

This clonotype has a handful of counts. The V and J genes are TRBV20-1 and TRBJ2-3; 7 bases are shared with TRBD2. Germline V gives CDR1 DFQATT, CDR2 SNEGSKA (reference sequence). With V trimmed by 3 bases and J by 0 bases, 9 bases remained unmatched. This CDR3 contains 16 residues. CDR3 DNA sequence: TGCAGTGCTAGGCCCCTCAAGCGGGGTAGCACAGATACGCAGTATTTT. Protein sequence: CSARPLKRGSTDTQYF.

This clonotype was counted many times. The rearrangement links TRBV20-1 to TRBJ1-6; D might be TRBD1 (6 bases). The germline V and J ends were trimmed by 2 bases and 5 bases, with 13 bases remaining between them. Germline V gene lookup returns CDR1 DFQATT and CDR2 SNEGSKA (reference sequence). This CDR3 is built from 15 residues. The CDR3 DNA reads as TGCAGTGCTAGACCACCGGGACACGATAATTCACCCCTCCACTTT. Translation: CSARPPGHDNSPLHF.

This clonotype has a handful of counts. The V gene is TRBV12-3 or TRBV12-4, the J gene TRBJ1-2; a possible D gene is TRBD1 (6 bases). V was shortened by 6 bases and J by 4 bases, with 18 bases between the two germline ends. The CDR3 spans 15 residues. Written as DNA, the CDR3 is TGTGCCAGCAGCCGGTCACAGGGTTGGAGCTATGGCTACACCTTC. This gives the protein CASSRSQGWSYGYTF.

A note on this clonotype: The junction departs from germline at one end; a sequencing error may be responsible. V gene TRBV25-1 combines with J gene TRBJ1-2, with D possibly TRBD1 on 6 matching bases. The CDR3 consists of 17 residues. In germline, CDR1 is MGHDK, CDR2 SYGVNS. CDR3: CASSESREGQPNYGHTF. CDR3 nucleotides: TGTGCCAGCAGTGAATCCCGGGAGGGACAACCAAACTATGGCCACACCTTC.

CDR3 coding DNA: TGTGCCAGCAGCCCAAAGACTCTAGCGGGAGAAGAGACCCAGTACTTC. Protein: CASSPKTLAGEETQYF. The chain is built from TRBV3-1 and TRBJ2-5; 10 bases are a match to TRBD2. V gave up 4 bases and J gave up 3 bases; unmatched junction bases: 8. CDR3 size: 16 residues. Germline CDR1 and CDR2: LGHDT and YNNKEL (reference sequence).

This clonotype was seen repeatedly, ten times or more. This chain links TRBV3-1 with TRBJ1-2, with D hard to call. This CDR3 has 15 amino acids. Germline lookup yields CDR1 LGHDT and CDR2 YNNKEL (reference sequence). V was trimmed by 0 bases and J by 5 bases, leaving 13 bases between them. CDR3 in amino acids: CASSQESEGLYGYTF. The CDR3 bases are TGTGCCAGCAGCCAAGAGTCGGAAGGCCTATATGGCTACACCTTC.

Remarks on this clonotype: This sequence may be a read error, since a much larger clone differs from it by one base. The V gene is TRBV28, the J gene TRBJ2-3, with 7 bases that match TRBD2. The CDR3 length is 16 residues. CDR1 MDHEN and CDR2 SYDVKM come from the germline V gene. The CDR3 region has the DNA TGTGCCAGCAGTTTACCCGTGGCGGGAGACACAGGTACGCAGTATTTT. Amino acid sequence: CASSLPVAGDTGTQYF.

The chain is built from TRBV5-4 and TRBJ2-1; D not resolved. Germline V gene lookup returns CDR1 SGHNT and CDR2 YYREEE (reference sequence). The CDR3 consists of 15 residues. With 5 bases removed from V and 3 bases from J, the gap between germline ends came to 15 bases. The CDR3 region is CASRHDGSSYNEQFF. CDR3 bases: TGTGCCAGCAGGCATGACGGTTCCAGCTACAATGAGCAGTTCTTC.